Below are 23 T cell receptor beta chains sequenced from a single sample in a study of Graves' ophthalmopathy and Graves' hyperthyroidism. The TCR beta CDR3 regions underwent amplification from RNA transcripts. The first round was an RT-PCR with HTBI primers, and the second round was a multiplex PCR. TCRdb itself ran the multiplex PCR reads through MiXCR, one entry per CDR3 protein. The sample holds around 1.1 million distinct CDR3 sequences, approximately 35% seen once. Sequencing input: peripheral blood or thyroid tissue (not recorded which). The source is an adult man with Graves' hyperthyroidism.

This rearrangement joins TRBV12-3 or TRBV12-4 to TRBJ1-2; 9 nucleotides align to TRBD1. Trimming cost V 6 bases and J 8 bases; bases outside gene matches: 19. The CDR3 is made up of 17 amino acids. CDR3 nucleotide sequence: TGTGCCAGCAGGGGGACAGGACAGGGGAAGGCCCCTTGGGGCTACACCTTC. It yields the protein CASRGTGQGKAPWGYTF.

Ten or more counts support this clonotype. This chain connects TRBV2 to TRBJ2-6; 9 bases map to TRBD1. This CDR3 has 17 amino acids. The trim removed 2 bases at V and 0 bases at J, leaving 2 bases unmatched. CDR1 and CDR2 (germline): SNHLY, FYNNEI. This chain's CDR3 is CASSETGGSSGANVLTF. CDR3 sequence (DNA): TGTGCCAGCAGTGAAACAGGGGGCAGCTCTGGGGCCAACGTCCTGACTTTC.

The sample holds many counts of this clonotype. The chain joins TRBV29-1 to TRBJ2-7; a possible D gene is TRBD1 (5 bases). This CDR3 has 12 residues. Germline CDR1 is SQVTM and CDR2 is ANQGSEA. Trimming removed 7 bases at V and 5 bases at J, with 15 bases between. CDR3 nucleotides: TGCAGCGGCTCAGGCAGGGAACACGAGCAGTACTTC. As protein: CSGSGREHEQYF.

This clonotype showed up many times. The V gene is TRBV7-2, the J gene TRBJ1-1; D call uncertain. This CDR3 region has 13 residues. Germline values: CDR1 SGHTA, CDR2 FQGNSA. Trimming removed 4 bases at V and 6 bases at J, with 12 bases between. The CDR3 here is CASSSYLVPEAFF. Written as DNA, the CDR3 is TGTGCCAGCAGCTCATACTTGGTCCCTGAAGCTTTCTTT.

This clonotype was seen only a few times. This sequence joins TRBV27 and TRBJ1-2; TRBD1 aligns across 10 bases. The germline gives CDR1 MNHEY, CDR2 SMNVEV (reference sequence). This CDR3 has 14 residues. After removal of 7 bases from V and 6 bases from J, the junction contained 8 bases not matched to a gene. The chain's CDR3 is CASTPGTGAHGYTF. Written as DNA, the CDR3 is TGTGCCAGCACCCCCGGGACAGGGGCCCATGGCTACACCTTC.

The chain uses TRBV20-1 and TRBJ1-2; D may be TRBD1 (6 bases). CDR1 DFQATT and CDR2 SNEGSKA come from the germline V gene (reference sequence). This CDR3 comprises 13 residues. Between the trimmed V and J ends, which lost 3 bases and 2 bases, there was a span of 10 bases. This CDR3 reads CSASGGGNYGYTF. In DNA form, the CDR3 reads TGCAGTGCTAGCGGGGGGGGCAACTATGGCTACACCTTC.

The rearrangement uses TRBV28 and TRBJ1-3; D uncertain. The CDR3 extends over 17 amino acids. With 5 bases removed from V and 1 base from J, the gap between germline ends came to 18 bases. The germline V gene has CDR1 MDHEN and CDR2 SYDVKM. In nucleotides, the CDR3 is TGTGCCAGCAGTACGAGGACCCTAGTAACTTCTGGAAACACCATATATTTT. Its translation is CASSTRTLVTSGNTIYF.

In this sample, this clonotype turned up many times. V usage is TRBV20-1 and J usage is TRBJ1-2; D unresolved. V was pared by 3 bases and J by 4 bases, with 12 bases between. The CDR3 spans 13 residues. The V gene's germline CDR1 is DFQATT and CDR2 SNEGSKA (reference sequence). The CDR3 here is CSASSPGRYGYTF. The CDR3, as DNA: TGCAGTGCTAGTTCTCCAGGTCGCTATGGCTACACCTTC.

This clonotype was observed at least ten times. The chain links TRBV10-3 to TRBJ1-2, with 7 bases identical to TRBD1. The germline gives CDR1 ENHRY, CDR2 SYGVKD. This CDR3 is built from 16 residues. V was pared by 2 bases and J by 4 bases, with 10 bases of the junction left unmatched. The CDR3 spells CAISEPQSQGGYGYTF. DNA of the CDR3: TGTGCCATCAGTGAGCCCCAGAGTCAGGGGGGCTATGGCTACACCTTC.

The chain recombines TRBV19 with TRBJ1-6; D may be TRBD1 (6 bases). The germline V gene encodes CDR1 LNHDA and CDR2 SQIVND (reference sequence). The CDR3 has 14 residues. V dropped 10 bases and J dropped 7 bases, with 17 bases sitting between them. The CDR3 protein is CATTMTGQNSPLHF. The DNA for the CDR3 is TGTGCCACTACCATGACAGGACAGAATTCACCCCTCCACTTT.

CDR3 residues: CASSEFPGHPQASPLHF. The CDR3 region has the DNA TGTGCCAGCAGTGAATTCCCGGGGCACCCCCAGGCTTCACCCCTCCACTTT. The V gene is TRBV25-1, the J gene TRBJ1-6; tentative D call: TRBD1 (5 bases). CDR1 and CDR2 (germline): MGHDK, SYGVNS. V was shortened by 1 base and J by 9 bases, with 19 bases between the two germline ends. The CDR3 consists of 17 residues.

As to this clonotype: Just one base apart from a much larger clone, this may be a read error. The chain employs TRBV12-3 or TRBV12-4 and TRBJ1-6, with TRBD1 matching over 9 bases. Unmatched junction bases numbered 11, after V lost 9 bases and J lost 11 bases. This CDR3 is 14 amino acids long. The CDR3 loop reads CASCRGQGWPPLHF. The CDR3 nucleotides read TGTGCCAGTTGTAGAGGACAGGGGTGGCCACCCCTCCACTTT.

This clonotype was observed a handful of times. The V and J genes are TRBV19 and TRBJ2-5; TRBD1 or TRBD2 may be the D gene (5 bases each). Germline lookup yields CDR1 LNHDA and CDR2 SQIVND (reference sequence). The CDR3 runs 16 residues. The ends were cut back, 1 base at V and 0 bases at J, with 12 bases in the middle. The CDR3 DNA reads TGTGCCAGTAGTATAGTTTGGGGGAAGGACCAAGAGACCCAGTACTTC. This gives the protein CASSIVWGKDQETQYF. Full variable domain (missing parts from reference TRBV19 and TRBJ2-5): DGGITQSPKYLFRKEGQNVTLSCEQNLNHDAMYWYRQDPGQGLRLIYYSQIVNDFQKGDIAEGYSVSREKKESFPLTVTSAQKNPTAFYLCASSIVWGKDQETQYFGPGTRLLVL.

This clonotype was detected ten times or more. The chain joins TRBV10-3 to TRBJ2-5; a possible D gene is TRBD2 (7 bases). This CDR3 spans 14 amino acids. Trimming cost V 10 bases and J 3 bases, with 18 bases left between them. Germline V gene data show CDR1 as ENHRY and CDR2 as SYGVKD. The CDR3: CATTLGGGEETQYF. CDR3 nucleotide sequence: TGTGCCACCACCCTAGGGGGGGGAGAAGAGACCCAGTACTTC.

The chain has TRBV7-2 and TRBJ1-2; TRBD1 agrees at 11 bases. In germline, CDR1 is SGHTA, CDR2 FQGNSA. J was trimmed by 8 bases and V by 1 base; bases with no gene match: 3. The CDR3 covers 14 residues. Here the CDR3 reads CASSLGTGGAGYTF. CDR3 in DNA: TGTGCCAGCAGCTTAGGGACAGGGGGCGCGGGCTACACCTTC.

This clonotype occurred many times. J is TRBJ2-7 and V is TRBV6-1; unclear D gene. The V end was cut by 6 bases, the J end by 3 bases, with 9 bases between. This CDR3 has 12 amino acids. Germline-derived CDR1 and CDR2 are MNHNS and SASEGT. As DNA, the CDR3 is TGTGCCAGCAGCGACCAAGGCTACGAGCAGTACTTC. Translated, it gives CASSDQGYEQYF.

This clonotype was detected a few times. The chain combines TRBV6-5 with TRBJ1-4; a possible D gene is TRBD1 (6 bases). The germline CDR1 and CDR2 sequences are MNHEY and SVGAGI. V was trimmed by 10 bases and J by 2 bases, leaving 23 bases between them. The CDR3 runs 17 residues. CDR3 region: CAIRGRGTASTNEKLFF. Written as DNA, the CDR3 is TGTGCCATCCGGGGGCGGGGGACGGCTTCGACTAATGAAAAACTGTTTTTT.

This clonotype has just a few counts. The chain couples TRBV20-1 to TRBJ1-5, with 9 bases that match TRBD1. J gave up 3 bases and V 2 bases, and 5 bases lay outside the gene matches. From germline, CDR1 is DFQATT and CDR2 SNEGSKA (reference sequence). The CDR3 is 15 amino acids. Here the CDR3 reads CSARSGTGFNQPQHF. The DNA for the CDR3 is TGCAGTGCTAGATCCGGGACAGGGTTCAATCAGCCCCAGCATTTT.

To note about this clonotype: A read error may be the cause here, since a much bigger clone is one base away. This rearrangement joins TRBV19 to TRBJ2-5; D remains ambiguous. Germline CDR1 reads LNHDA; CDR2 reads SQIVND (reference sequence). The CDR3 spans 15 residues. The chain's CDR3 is CAGSGGRRFQETQYF. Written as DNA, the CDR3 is TGTGCCGGTAGTGGCGGCAGGCGATTCCAAGAGACCCAGTACTTC.

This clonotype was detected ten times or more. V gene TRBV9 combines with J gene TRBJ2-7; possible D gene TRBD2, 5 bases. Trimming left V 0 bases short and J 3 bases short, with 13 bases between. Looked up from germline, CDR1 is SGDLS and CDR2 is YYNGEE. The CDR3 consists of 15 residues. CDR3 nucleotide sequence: TGTGCCAGCAGCGTAGCGGGAACGGGTGACTACGAGCAGTACTTC. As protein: CASSVAGTGDYEQYF. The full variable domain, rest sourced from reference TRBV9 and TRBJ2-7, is DSGVTQTPKHLITATGQRVTLRCSPRSGDLSVYWYQQSLDQGLQFLIQYYNGEERAKGNILERFSAQQFPDLHSELNLSSLELGDSALYFCASSVAGTGDYEQYFGPGTRLTVT.

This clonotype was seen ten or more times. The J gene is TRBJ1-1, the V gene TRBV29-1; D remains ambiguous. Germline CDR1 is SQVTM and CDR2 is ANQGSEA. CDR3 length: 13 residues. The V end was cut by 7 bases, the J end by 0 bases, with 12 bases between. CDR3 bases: TGCAGCGCACACCCTGATTTGAACACTGAAGCTTTCTTT. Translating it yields CSAHPDLNTEAFF.

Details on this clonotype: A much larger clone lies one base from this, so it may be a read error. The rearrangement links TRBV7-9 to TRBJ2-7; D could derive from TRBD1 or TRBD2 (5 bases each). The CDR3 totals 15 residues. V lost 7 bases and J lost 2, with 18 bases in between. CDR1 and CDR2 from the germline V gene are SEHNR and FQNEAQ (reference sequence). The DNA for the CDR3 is TGTGCCAGCATCAGTCGGGACGGTAGCCCCTACGAGCAGTACTTC. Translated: CASISRDGSPYEQYF. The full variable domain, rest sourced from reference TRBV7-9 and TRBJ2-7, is DTGVSQNPRHKITKRGQNVTFRCDPISEHNRLYWYRQTLGQGPEFLTYFQNEAQLEKSRLLSDRFSAERPKGSFSTLEIQRTEQGDSAMYLCASISRDGSPYEQYFGPGTRLTVT.

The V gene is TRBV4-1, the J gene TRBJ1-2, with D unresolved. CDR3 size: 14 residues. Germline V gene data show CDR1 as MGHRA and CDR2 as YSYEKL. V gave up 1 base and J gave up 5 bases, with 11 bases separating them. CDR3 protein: CASSQGVQPYGYTF. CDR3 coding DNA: TGCGCCAGCAGCCAAGGGGTGCAGCCATATGGCTACACCTTC.